This T cell receptor beta chain is drawn from a study of CD8 T cells in Susac syndrome. The CDR3 runs to 13 residues. Trimming left V 6 bases short and J 2 bases short, with 10 bases between. Germline V gene sequence: CDR1 SGHTA, CDR2 FQGTGA. When the RNA was reverse transcribed, random hexamers were used with an input of roughly 0.45 to 1 ug. In TCRdb, the immunoSEQ multiplex PCR reads were re-called with MiXCR into one record per CDR3 protein. The table has around 130,000 distinct CDR3 sequences, 94% seen once. The chain is built from TRBV7-3 and TRBJ1-1; D unclear. The TCR was taken from a human donor in good health. Material: CD4+ T cells from PBMCs. CDR3 coding DNA: TGTGCCAGCAGTACAACGGGAAACACTGAAGCTTTCTTT. As protein: CASSTTGNTEAFF. Full variable domain (remainder filled in from reference TRBV7-3 and TRBJ1-1): GAGVSQTPSNKVTEKGKYVELRCDPISGHTALYWYRQSLGQGPEFLIYFQGTGAADDSGLPNDRFFAVRPEGSVSTLKIQRTERGDSAVYLCASSTTGNTEAFFGQGTRLTVV.